This paragraph covers one TCR beta chain sequence. Its antigen remains unidentified. The record has no base qualities; no much larger clone is one base away. This entry is derived from a study of CD8 T cells in acute hepatitis C reinfection (dated by TCRdb to about 2021). About the study as a whole: The study profiled the TCRbeta repertoire of CD8+ T cells specific for the HCV NS3-1073 epitope during acute infection and after viral clearance. Paired acute and follow-up samples were contributed by four of the spontaneous resolvers.

The time point label, read with the paper, signifies: naive CD8 control sorted from an acute-time-point sample. Enrolled in the Montreal Hepatitis C Cohort (HEPCO) in Canada, the donors were people who inject drugs, and these donors were followed every 3 months. Acute primary HCV infection was defined as a positive HCV RNA or antibody test that came after a negative test within the prior 24 weeks. Cells were surface stained with CD3, CD8 and CD45RO antibodies, and an aqua fixable dye was used to exclude dead cells. The cohort also had a handful of subjects who developed chronic infection, defined as being HCV RNA positive at 24 weeks. Negative selection by means of the MACS CD8+ T cell Isolation Kit yielded CD8+ T cells from peripheral blood mononuclear cells recovered from cryopreservation by thawing. Sorting of the cells was done on a BD FACSAria II cell sorter. Between the V and J ends, shortened by 10 bases and 16 bases respectively, the junction contains 23 bases. The CDR3 runs 12 amino acids, cysteine and phenylalanine included. The only DNA kept is the CDR3, 36 bases in frame from the first base. The germline V gene yields MNHNS for CDR1 and SASEGT for CDR2.

Genomic DNA was extracted from FACS-sorted cells, and TCRbeta chains were sequenced through the commercial immunoSEQ service. The study's processing was this. Repertoire data were analyzed with ImmunoSEQ Analyzer software v3.0 and R v3.5.1. Only productive rearrangements were analyzed, because any sequences with stop codons or out-of-frame rearrangements were filtered out. Simpson diversity, Shannon entropy, CDR3 length and nucleotide addition metrics were obtained from the sequencing provider. Clonotypes were grouped by frequency into dominant, sub-dominant, low or lowest abundance categories, and clonotypes below 0.1% were left out of most analyses. A CDR3 amino acid clonotype was called public when found in at least two subjects at a cumulative frequency of at least 0.5%. TCRdb retrieved this table from immuneACCESS and kept in-frame rearrangements only. Not all clones are present; in checked studies, unresolved V genes account for under half, and no reason is known for the remainder. D and trimming come from the DNA, and the V and J calls and clone size come from that table. In all, the sample holds approximately 39,000 clones, and approximately 87% of those were seen once. Jointly, the top ten make up more than 0.4% of the sample.

Paper-wide results and their limitations: Fewer than 15 public clonotypes were found regardless of outcome; one public clonotype used V04-02/J02-02. Only the TCRbeta chain was sequenced in bulk, so alphabeta pairing of public clonotypes could not be determined. Preferential use of the TRBV04 and TRBV06 gene families was observed in all groups, and this preferential usage was not explained by overrepresentation in the naive pool. High diversity was observed in NS3-1073 specific repertoires, and no significant differences in diversity were found between acute resolver, follow-up resolver and acute chronic samples. NS3-1073 specific cells were too rare to sort in chronically infected subjects, so no follow-up repertoires exist for those subjects. CDR3 sequences shared with other epitopes were rarely observed, and exact matching may have been limited by differing sequencing approaches.

Sequencing input: naive CD8+ T cells from PBMCs. Explained via the paper, the cell subset or site label denotes: sorted total naive CD45RO-negative CD8+ T cells. Here the chain combines TRBV6-1 and TRBJ2-1, with a tentative D gene TRBD2 over 7 matching bases. The sequence came from a man aged 30-40 years with chronic hepatitis C. In nucleotides, the sequence is TGTGCCATCCAAGGGGGAGGGGGAGTTTATTTCTTC. This yields the protein CAIQGGGGVYFF.